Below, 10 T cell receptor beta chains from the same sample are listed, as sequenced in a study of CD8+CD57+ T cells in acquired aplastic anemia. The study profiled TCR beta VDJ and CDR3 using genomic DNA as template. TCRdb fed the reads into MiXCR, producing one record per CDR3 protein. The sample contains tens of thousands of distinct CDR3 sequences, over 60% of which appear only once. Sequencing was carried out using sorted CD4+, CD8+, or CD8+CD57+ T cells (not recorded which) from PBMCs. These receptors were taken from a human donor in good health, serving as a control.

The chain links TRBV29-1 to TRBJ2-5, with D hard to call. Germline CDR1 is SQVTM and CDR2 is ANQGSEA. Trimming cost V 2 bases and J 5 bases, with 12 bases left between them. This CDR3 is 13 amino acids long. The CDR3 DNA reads TGCAGCGTTGAATGGTTGCCCGGGGAGACCCAGTACTTC. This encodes CSVEWLPGETQYF.

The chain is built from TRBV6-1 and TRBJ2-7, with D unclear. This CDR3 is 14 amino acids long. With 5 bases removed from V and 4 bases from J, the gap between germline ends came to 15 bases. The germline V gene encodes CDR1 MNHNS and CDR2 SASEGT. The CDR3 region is CASSPQVGSYEQYV. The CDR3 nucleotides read TGTGCCAGCAGTCCCCAAGTAGGGTCGTACGAGCAGTACGTC.

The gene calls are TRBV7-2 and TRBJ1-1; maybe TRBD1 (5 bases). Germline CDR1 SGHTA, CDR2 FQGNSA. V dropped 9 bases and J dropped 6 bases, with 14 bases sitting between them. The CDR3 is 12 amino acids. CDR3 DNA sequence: TGTGCCAGTGGGGCCCTTGGGCCTGAAGCTTTCTTT. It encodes CASGALGPEAFF. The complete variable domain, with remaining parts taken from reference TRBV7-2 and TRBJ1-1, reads GAGVSQSPSNKVTEKGKDVELRCDPISGHTALYWYRQSLGQGLEFLIYFQGNSAPDKSGLPSDRFSAERTGGSVSTLTIQRTQQEDSAVYLCASGALGPEAFFGQGTRLTVV.

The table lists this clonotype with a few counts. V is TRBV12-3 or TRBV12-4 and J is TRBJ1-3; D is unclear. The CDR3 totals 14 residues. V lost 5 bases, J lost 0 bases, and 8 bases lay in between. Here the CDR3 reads CASSHDNSGNTIYF. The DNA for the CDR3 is TGTGCCAGCAGTCACGACAACTCTGGAAACACCATATATTTT.

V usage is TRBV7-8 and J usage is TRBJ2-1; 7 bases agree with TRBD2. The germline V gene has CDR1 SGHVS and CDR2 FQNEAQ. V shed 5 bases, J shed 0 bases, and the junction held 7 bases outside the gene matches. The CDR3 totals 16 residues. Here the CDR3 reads CASSAPSGRSYNEQFF. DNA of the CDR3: TGTGCCAGCAGCGCCCCTAGCGGCCGCTCCTACAATGAGCAGTTCTTC. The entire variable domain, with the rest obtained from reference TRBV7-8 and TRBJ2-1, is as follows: GAGVSQSPRYKVAKRGQDVALRCDPISGHVSLFWYQQALGQGPEFLTYFQNEAQLDKSGLPSDRFFAERPEGSVSTLKIQRTQQEDSAVYLCASSAPSGRSYNEQFFGPGTRLTVL.

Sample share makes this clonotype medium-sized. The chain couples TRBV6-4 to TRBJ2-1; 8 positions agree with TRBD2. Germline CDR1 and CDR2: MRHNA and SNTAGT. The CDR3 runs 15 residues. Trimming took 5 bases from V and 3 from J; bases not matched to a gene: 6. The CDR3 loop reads CASSPTGTSYNEQFF. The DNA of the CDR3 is TGTGCCAGCAGTCCGACCGGGACTAGCTACAATGAGCAGTTCTTC.

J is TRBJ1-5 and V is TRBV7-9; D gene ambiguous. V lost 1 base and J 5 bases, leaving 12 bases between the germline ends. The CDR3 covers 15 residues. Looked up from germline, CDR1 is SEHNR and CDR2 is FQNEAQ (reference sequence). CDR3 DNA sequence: TGTGCCAGCAGCTTAGGACGGCAGGTGGATCAGCCCCAGCATTTT. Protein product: CASSLGRQVDQPQHF.

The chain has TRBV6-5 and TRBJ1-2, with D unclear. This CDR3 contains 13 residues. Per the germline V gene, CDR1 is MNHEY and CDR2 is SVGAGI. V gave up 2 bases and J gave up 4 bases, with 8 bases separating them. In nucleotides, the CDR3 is TGTGCCAGCAGTTACCGGACGGCCTATGGCTACACCTTC. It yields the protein CASSYRTAYGYTF.

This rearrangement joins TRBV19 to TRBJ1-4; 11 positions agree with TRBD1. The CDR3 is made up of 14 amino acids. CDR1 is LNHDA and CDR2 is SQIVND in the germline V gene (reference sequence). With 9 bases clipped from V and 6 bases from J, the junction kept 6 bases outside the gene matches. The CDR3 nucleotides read TGTGCCAGCGCAAGGGACAGGGGGGATGAAAAACTGTTTTTT. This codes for CASARDRGDEKLFF.

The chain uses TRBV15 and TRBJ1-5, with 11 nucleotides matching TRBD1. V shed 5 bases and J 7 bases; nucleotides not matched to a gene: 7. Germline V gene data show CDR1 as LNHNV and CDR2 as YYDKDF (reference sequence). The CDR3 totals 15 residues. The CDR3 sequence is CATSAGQGAGQPQHF. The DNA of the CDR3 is TGTGCCACCAGCGCCGGACAGGGGGCCGGCCAGCCCCAGCATTTT.